This entry describes one TCR beta chain. The source of the sample is a study of blood T cells in healthy people across ages. The CDR3 extends over 13 amino acids. Germline CDR1 is DFQATT and CDR2 is SNEGSKA (reference sequence). The J segment lost 4 bases and the V segment lost 4 bases, leaving 3 bases of the junction unmatched. Alongside a J-beta primer mix, a sample-barcoded 5' primer served in a second PCR lasting roughly 7 to 11 cycles. TCRdb reprocessed the 5' RACE reads with MiXCR, giving one entry per CDR3 protein. The sample lists 700,000 to 800,000 distinct CDR3 sequences; roughly 44% were seen once.

Sequencing input: blood. The receptor was isolated from a woman aged 60 to 75 in good health. The genes are TRBV20-1 and TRBJ2-5, with 10 bases that match TRBD1. The CDR3 protein is CSAMTGGRETQYF. CDR3 sequence (DNA): TGCAGTGCTATGACAGGGGGCAGAGAGACCCAGTACTTC.